The T cell receptor beta chain under discussion was sequenced for a study of control samples from healthy donors and cancer patients. The CDR3 is made up of 14 amino acids. Germline V gives CDR1 MNHNS, CDR2 SASEGT. V lost 2 bases and J lost 6; bases outside the gene matches: 6. The repertoire was sequenced with immunoSEQ multiplex PCR; TCRdb's copy has only in-frame clones and lacks some. The sample yields about 210,000 clones, of which the top ten take up around 2%. Sequencing was performed on blood. This TCR came from a woman aged 25 to 39 in good health. The genes are TRBV6-1 and TRBJ1-2, with 7 bases lining up with TRBD1. The CDR3 loop is CASSENRGRHGYTF. CDR3 bases: TGTGCCAGCAGTGAAAACAGGGGAAGGCATGGCTACACCTTC.